This T cell receptor beta chain was retrieved from a study of T cell responses to AZD1222 COVID-19 vaccine. In the case of this clone: Antigen: not known.

Repertoires were generated with immunoSEQ multiplex PCR, while TCRdb's copy carries only in-frame clones and drops some. This sample has 100,000 to 120,000 clones, with roughly 88% found just once. V lost 1 base and J 5 bases, leaving 18 bases between the germline ends. Germline-derived CDR1 and CDR2 are LNHNV and YYDKDF (reference sequence). The CDR3 extends over 16 amino acids. Overall study findings and caveats: Vaccination with two AZD1222 doses was followed by a rise in Spike-specific TCR breadth and depth. Donors, mostly white British, included more females; clonal diversity was possibly underestimated. No day 14 peak samples; only post-peak repertoires were characterized. The study found vaccine-associated CD4 TCRs spanning spike, dominant at 160-218 and 743-854.

The TCR was taken from an adult who received the AZD1222 COVID-19 vaccine. The chain recombines TRBV15 with TRBJ2-7, with D maybe TRBD2 (6 bases). Sequences were derived from peripheral blood, sampled 28 days after the second AZD1222 dose. The CDR3 spells CATSRGPGGSMDEQYF. CDR3 nucleotides: TGTGCCACCAGCAGAGGCCCTGGGGGGTCAATGGACGAGCAGTACTTC. Based on the CDR3 plus reference TRBV15 and TRBJ2-7, the full variable domain is DAMVIQNPRYQVTQFGKPVTLSCSQTLNHNVMYWYQQKSSQAPKLLFHYYDKDFNNEADTPDNFQSRRPNTSFCFLDIRSPGLGDTAMYLCATSRGPGGSMDEQYFGPGTRLTVT.